The clone carrying this TCR beta chain was seen a few times. Its antigen is unknown. The germline V gene encodes CDR1 MNHEY and CDR2 SVGAGI. V was trimmed by 5 bases and J by 3 bases, leaving 14 bases between them. The CDR3 extends over 14 amino acids. TCRdb processed the reads anew with MiXCR; each CDR3 protein has one entry. The sample includes some 440,000 distinct CDR3 sequences, approximately 33% of them seen just once. This sample stems from a study of T cell repertoires in cytomegalovirus infection. General study findings and limits: HLA-C-restricted CMV-specific TCR beta clonotypes prevailed in the ex vivo response.

The specimen was PBMCs. The rearrangement joins TRBV6-5 to TRBJ2-7; weak D call: TRBD1 (6 bases). The clonotype originates from a human donor in good health (CMV status not recorded). Some clones in this sample may be carry-over from other donors' samples. The CDR3 DNA is TGTGCCAGCAGTGAGGGGGTGAGGGACTACGAGCAGTACTTC. Its protein is CASSEGVRDYEQYF.